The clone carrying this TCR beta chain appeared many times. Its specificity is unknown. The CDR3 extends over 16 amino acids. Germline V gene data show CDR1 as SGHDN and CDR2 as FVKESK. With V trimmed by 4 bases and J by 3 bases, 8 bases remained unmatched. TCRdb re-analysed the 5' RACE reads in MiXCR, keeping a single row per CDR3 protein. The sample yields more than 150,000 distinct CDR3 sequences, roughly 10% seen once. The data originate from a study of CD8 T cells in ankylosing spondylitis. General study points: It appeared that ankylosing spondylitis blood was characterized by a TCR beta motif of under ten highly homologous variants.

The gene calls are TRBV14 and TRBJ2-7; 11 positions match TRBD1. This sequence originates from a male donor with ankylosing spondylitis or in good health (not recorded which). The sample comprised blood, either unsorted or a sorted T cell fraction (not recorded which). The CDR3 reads CASSRRTGTGGYEQYF. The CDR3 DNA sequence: TGTGCCAGCAGCCGAAGAACCGGGACAGGGGGCTACGAGCAGTACTTC. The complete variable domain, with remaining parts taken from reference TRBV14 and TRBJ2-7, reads EAGVTQFPSHSVIEKGQTVTLRCDPISGHDNLYWYRRVMGKEIKFLLHFVKESKQDESGMPNNRFLAERTGGTYSTLKVQPAELEDSGVYFCASSRRTGTGGYEQYFGPGTRLTVT.